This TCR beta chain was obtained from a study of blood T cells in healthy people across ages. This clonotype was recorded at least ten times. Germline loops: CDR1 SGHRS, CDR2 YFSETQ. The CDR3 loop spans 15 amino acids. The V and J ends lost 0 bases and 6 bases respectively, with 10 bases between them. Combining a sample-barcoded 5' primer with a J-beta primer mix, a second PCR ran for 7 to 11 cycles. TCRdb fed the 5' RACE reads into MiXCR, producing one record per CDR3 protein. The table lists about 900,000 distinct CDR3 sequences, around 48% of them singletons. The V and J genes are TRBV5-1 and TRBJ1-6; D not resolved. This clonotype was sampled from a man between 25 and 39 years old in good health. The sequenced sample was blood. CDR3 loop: CASSLATSGNSPLHF. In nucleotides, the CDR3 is TGCGCCAGCAGCTTGGCAACTTCGGGTAATTCACCCCTCCACTTT.